The clone carrying this T cell receptor (beta chain) showed up many times. No antigen is known for it. One entry per CDR3 protein results from TCRdb running MiXCR on the 5' RACE reads. The repertoire consists of about half a million distinct CDR3 sequences, with 15% to 20% occurring once and the leading ten covering about 12%. These data are taken from a study of T-cell memory formation after mild COVID-19. Across the whole study: The study found TCR clusters largely donor specific.

General study findings and limits: Mainly in CM and EM were contracting CD4+ clones; CD8+ were in EMRA. The appearance of some responding clones in pre-infection memory suggested that cross-reactive memory joined.

The CDR3 has 14 amino acids. V lost 2 bases and J 5 bases, leaving 9 bases between the germline ends. Germline V gene data show CDR1 as MNHEY and CDR2 as SVGEGT. This receptor was obtained from an adult woman who had mild COVID-19 (a few samples of this study predate the infection). Cell type and time point are not known. The chain has TRBV6-2 or TRBV6-3 and TRBJ2-2; the D gene is possibly TRBD1 (5 bases). The sample taken for sequencing was PBMCs or a T cell subset sorted from them (not recorded which). The CDR3 sequence: CASSYGAETGELFF. The CDR3 DNA sequence: TGTGCCAGCAGTTACGGGGCAGAGACCGGGGAGCTGTTTTTT.